These 14 T cell receptor beta chains share one sample of origin, sequenced in a study of beta chain features in type 1 diabetes. The isolated RNA, all of it, was reverse transcribed, so expressed TCRB transcripts were what got sequenced. Clones were sequenced by immunoSEQ multiplex PCR, and TCRdb holds only the in-frame ones, with some missing. The table has hundreds of thousands of clones, around 13% seen once. The sequenced material came from naive CD4+ T cells from blood. The receptor source for this set is a man younger than 30 in good health.

This clone has more than one count but fewer than ten. The chain carries TRBV27 and TRBJ2-1; D not resolved. CDR1 is MNHEY, CDR2 SMNVEV, per germline (reference sequence). The CDR3 loop spans 12 amino acids. V was trimmed by 8 bases and J by 4 bases, leaving 9 bases between them. CDR3 sequence: CASAIPYNEQFF. DNA for the CDR3: TGTGCCAGCGCTATCCCGTACAATGAGCAGTTCTTC.

The CDR3 DNA reads as TGTGCCAGCAGCCCCTCCGGGACTAGAACAGATACGCAGTATTTT. This encodes CASSPSGTRTDTQYF. V gene TRBV28 combines with J gene TRBJ2-3; TRBD2 agrees at 8 bases. The V gene end was trimmed by 6 bases and the J gene end by 3 bases; junction bases not matched to a gene: 8. Germline V gives CDR1 MDHEN, CDR2 SYDVKM. The CDR3 length is 15 residues.

This clone has a count of ten or more. The V and J genes are TRBV4-3 and TRBJ1-1; D unclear. The germline CDR1 and CDR2 sequences are LGHNA and YSLEER. The CDR3 totals 14 residues. V was trimmed by 0 bases and J by 0 bases, leaving 5 bases between them. CDR3 nucleotide sequence: TGCGCCAGCAGCCAAGATTTCATGAACACTGAAGCTTTCTTT. Translating it yields CASSQDFMNTEAFF.

The rearrangement joins TRBV5-5 to TRBJ2-5, with D tentatively TRBD1 (8 bases). V was cut by 3 bases and J by 9 bases, with 18 bases left in between. The CDR3 contains 14 residues. Per germline, CDR1 SGHKS and CDR2 YYEKEE (reference sequence). CDR3 loop: CASSSLTGGGAQYF. DNA for the CDR3: TGTGCCAGCAGCTCGCTTACAGGGGGAGGGGCCCAGTACTTC. Using reference TRBV5-5 and TRBJ2-5 for the parts outside the CDR3, the full variable domain is DAGVTQSPTHLIKTRGQQVTLRCSPISGHKSVSWYQQVLGQGPQFIFQYYEKEERGRGNFPDRFSARQFPNYSSELNVNALLLGDSALYLCASSSLTGGGAQYFGPGTRLLVL.

V is TRBV18 and J is TRBJ2-1, with TRBD2 matching 8 bases. Germline values: CDR1 KGHSH, CDR2 LQKENI. V shed 6 bases, J shed 0 bases, and the junction held 10 bases outside the gene matches. CDR3 size: 17 residues. CDR3: CASSPREGGVSYNEQFF. The CDR3 coding sequence is TGTGCCAGCTCGCCCCGGGAGGGCGGCGTCTCCTACAATGAGCAGTTCTTC.

This clone has only a few counts. This chain connects TRBV5-4 to TRBJ2-4; TRBD2 is a possible D gene (6 bases). The CDR3 spans 17 residues. V lost 4 bases and J 1 base, leaving 18 bases between the germline ends. Germline V CDR1 and CDR2: SGHNT, YYREEE (reference sequence). The CDR3 reads CASSPRSNGGAKNIQYF. For the CDR3, the DNA is TGTGCCAGCAGCCCTCGAAGTAACGGAGGGGCCAAAAACATTCAGTACTTC.

This clone was seen once. V gene TRBV7-8 combines with J gene TRBJ2-2; tentative D call: TRBD2 (5 bases). The CDR3 consists of 13 residues. Germline V CDR1 and CDR2: SGHVS, FQNEAQ. Trimming left V 6 bases short and J 9 bases short, with 14 bases between. The CDR3 sequence is CASRDRGRWELFF. The CDR3 coding sequence is TGTGCCAGCAGGGACCGTGGGAGATGGGAGCTGTTTTTT.

This clone was detected a few times. For the CDR3, the DNA is TGTGCCAGCAGTTCCCTGAGGACTAGCACAGATACGCAGTATTTT. It yields the protein CASSSLRTSTDTQYF. This sequence joins TRBV28 and TRBJ2-3; a possible D gene is TRBD2 (5 bases). With 4 bases removed from V and 0 bases from J, the gap between germline ends came to 11 bases. The CDR3 loop spans 15 amino acids. Germline V lookup: CDR1 MDHEN, CDR2 SYDVKM.

This chain uses TRBV28 with TRBJ2-5; 7 positions agree with TRBD2. Unmatched junction bases numbered 7, after V lost 6 bases and J lost 0 bases. Germline assignment: CDR1 MDHEN and CDR2 SYDVKM. CDR3 length: 15 residues. Here the CDR3 reads CASRGGAAHQETQYF. For the CDR3, the DNA is TGTGCCAGCAGGGGAGGGGCGGCCCACCAAGAGACCCAGTACTTC.

This rearrangement joins TRBV7-2 to TRBJ1-2, with 12 bases that match TRBD1. With V trimmed by 11 bases and J by 4 bases, 5 bases remained unmatched. CDR1 and CDR2 (germline): SGHTA, FQGNSA. CDR3 length equals 13 residues. For the CDR3, the DNA is TGTGCCGCGGGACAGGGGGCTTTCTATGGCTACACCTTC. Protein: CAAGQGAFYGYTF.

This sequence joins TRBV18 and TRBJ1-2; D is perhaps TRBD1 (5 bases). Germline-derived CDR1 and CDR2 are KGHSH and LQKENI. The CDR3 consists of 16 residues. V lost 3 bases, J lost 4 bases, and 18 bases lay in between. The DNA for the CDR3 is TGTGCCAGCTCACCTTTCACGACAGTGACCTCCTATGGCTACACCTTC. Its protein product is CASSPFTTVTSYGYTF.

The chain couples TRBV6-5 to TRBJ2-2, with 7 bases fitting TRBD1. This CDR3 has 15 residues. Trimming removed 6 bases from V and 0 bases from J; junction bases left unmatched: 4. Germline-derived CDR1 and CDR2 are MNHEY and SVGAGI. CDR3 region: CASRQGNANTGELFF. CDR3 DNA: TGTGCCAGCAGACAGGGGAACGCGAACACCGGGGAGCTGTTTTTT.

The chain is built from TRBV6-5 and TRBJ1-2; 7 nucleotides align to TRBD1. Germline CDR1 reads MNHEY; CDR2 reads SVGAGI. With V trimmed by 1 base and J by 4 bases, 9 bases remained unmatched. This CDR3 has 16 residues. DNA for the CDR3: TGTGCCAGCAGTTACTTCTTCGGACAGGCCCGCTATGGCTACACCTTC. Translation: CASSYFFGQARYGYTF.

V usage is TRBV28 and J usage is TRBJ1-2; a possible D gene is TRBD1 (5 bases). CDR1 and CDR2 (germline): MDHEN, SYDVKM. The CDR3 extends over 14 amino acids. V gave up 5 bases and J gave up 2 bases, with 12 bases separating them. The CDR3 nucleotides read TGTGCCAGCAGTCTCCCGCGGGGGAACTATGGCTACACCTTC. Protein sequence: CASSLPRGNYGYTF.